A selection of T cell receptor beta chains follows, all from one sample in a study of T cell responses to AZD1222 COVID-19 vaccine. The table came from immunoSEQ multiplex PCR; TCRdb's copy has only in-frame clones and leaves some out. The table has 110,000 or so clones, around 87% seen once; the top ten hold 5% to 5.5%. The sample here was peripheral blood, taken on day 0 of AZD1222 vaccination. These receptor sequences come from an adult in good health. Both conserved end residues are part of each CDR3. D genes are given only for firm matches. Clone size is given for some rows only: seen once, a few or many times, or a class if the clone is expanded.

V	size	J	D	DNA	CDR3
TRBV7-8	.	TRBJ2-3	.	TGTGCCAGCAGCTTTGGAGGGGTTAGCACAGATACGCAGTATTTT	CASSFGGVSTDTQYF
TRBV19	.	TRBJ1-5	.	TGTGCCAGTAGTACCCGTCGCAGGTCTATTAATCAGCCCCAGCATTTT	CASSTRRRSINQPQHF
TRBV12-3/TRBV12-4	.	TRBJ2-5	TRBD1	TGTGCCAGCAGCGGACAGGGGTGGGAGACCCAGTACTTC	CASSGQGWETQYF
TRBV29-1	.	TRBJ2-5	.	TGCAGCGCTACGGATACAGGTATCCAAGAGACCCAGTACTTC	CSATDTGIQETQYF
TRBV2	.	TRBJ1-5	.	TGTGCCAGCAGCCCGGACAGCGCAAACAATCAGCCCCAGCATTTT	CASSPDSANNQPQHF
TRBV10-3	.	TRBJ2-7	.	TGTGCCATCAGTGAGTCCAACGAGCAGTACTTC	CAISESNEQYF
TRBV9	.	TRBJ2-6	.	TGTGCCAGCAGCGTAACTGCGGGATATGGGGCCAACGTCCTGACTTTC	CASSVTAGYGANVLTF
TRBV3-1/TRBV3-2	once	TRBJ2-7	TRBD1	TGTGCCAGCAGCCTTACAGGGGGAAGGGGCGAGCAGTACTTC	CASSLTGGRGEQYF
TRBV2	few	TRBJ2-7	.	TGTGCCAGCAGAGGACAGTATACCCCCTACGAGCAGTACTTC	CASRGQYTPYEQYF
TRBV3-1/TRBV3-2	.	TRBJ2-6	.	TGTGCCAGCAGCCCCCTCCAGGGTGGGGCCAACGTCCTGACTTTC	CASSPLQGGANVLTF
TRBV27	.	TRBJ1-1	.	TGTGCCAGCAGTTTAGCGCTGAACACTGAAGCTTTCTTT	CASSLALNTEAFF
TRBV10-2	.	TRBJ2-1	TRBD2	TGCGCCAGCAGTGACCCACTAGCGGGAGGACGGTACAATGAGCAGTTCTTC	CASSDPLAGGRYNEQFF
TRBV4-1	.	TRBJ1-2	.	TGCGCCAGCAGCCAAGATATCGCGAGGGGAGGGGACTATGGCTACACCTTC	CASSQDIARGGDYGYTF
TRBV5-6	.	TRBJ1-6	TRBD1	TGTGCCAGCAGCTTGGCCGGGACAGGGACGGATTCACCCCTCCACTTT	CASSLAGTGTDSPLHF
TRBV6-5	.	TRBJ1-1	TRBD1	TGTGCCAGCAGGGAGACAGGGGGTACTGAAGCTTTCTTT	CASRETGGTEAFF
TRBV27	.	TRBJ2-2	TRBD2	TGTGCCAGCAGTTTATTTTCCCTGACTAGCGGGAGCGGAGGGGAGCTGTTTTTT	CASSLFSLTSGSGGELFF
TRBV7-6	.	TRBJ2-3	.	TGTGCCAGCAGCCGCGGATATCTCGCGAGGGAGGCAGATACGCAGTATTTT	CASSRGYLAREADTQYF
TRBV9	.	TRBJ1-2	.	TGTGCCAGCAGCGTAGGTGTGGGAAACTATGGCTACACCTTC	CASSVGVGNYGYTF
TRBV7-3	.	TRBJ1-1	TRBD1	TGTGCCAGCACACCTCTTACAGGGGGCCACCCAGAAGCTTTCTTT	CASTPLTGGHPEAFF
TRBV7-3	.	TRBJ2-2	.	TGTGCCAGCAGGTTAAGACAAAACACCGGGGAGCTGTTTTTT	CASRLRQNTGELFF
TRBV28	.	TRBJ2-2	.	TGTGCCAGCAGGGTTGCGGGCACCGGGGAGCTGTTTTTT	CASRVAGTGELFF
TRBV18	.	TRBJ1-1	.	TGTGCCAGCTCACCGGGACGGGGACTGGACACTGAAGCTTTCTTT	CASSPGRGLDTEAFF
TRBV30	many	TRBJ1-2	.	TGTGCCTGGAGTGTCGTCCTGGCCTATGGCTACACCTTC	CAWSVVLAYGYTF
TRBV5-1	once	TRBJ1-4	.	TGCGCCAGCAGCCCCGACCTAGGGGGAGGGACTAATGAAAAACTGTTTTTT	CASSPDLGGGTNEKLFF
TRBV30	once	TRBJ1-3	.	TGTGCCTGGAGTGTCCCAGGGATTAACTCTGGAAACACCATATATTTT	CAWSVPGINSGNTIYF
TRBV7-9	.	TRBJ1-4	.	TGTGCCAGCAGCTTTGTTGGTTCGGAAAAACTGTTTTTT	CASSFVGSEKLFF
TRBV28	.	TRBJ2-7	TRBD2	TGTGCCAGCAGTTTACCGGGGGTTGGACTAGCGGGAGTACTCTACGAGCAGTACTTC	CASSLPGVGLAGVLYEQYF
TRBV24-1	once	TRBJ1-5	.	TGTGCCATCCTTAAGACAGTTAGGTTTAGCAATCAGCCCCAGCATTTT	CAILKTVRFSNQPQHF
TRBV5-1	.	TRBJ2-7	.	TGCGCCAGCAGCGGCCAGGGGGGGTACGAGCAGTACTTC	CASSGQGGYEQYF
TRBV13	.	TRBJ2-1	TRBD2	TGTGCCAGCAGCAAAGCGGGAGCCTACAATGAGCAGTTCTTC	CASSKAGAYNEQFF
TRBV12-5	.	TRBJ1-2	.	TGTGCTAGTGGTTTGGTATTGACTGGGATTAACTATGGCTACACCTTC	CASGLVLTGINYGYTF
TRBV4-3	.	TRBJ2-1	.	TGCGCCAGCAGCACCCCTGCGGGCGAAAACAATGAGCAGTTCTTC	CASSTPAGENNEQFF
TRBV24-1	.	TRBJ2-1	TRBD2	TGTGCCACCAGTGATACTAGCGGGGCTGGCGATGAGCAGTTCTTC	CATSDTSGAGDEQFF
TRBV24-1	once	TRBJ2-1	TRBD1	TGTGCCACCAGTTCGGACAGGAGCTACAATGAGCAGTTCTTC	CATSSDRSYNEQFF
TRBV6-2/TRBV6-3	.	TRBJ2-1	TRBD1	TGTGCCAGCAGTCGACAGGGCCATGAGCAGTTCTTC	CASSRQGHEQFF
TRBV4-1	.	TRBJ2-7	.	TGCGCCAGCAGCCAAGAGCACAGGGACCACGAGCAGTACTTC	CASSQEHRDHEQYF
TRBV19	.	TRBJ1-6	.	TGTGCCAGTAGCTGGGCAGGCTGGGATAATTCACCCCTCCACTTT	CASSWAGWDNSPLHF
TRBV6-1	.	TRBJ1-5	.	TGTGCCAGCAGTGAAGGGTCTCAGCCCCAGCATTTT	CASSEGSQPQHF
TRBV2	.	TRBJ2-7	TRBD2	TGTGCCAGCAGTGTGCGGGGGGCGGGACAATACTCCTACGAGCAGTACTTC	CASSVRGAGQYSYEQYF
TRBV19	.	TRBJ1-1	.	TGTGCCAGCGCCAAAATACAGATAAACACTGAAGCTTTCTTT	CASAKIQINTEAFF
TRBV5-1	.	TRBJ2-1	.	TGCGCCAGCAGCTTACGGACCCAGAATGAGCAGTTCTTC	CASSLRTQNEQFF
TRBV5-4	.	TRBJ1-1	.	TGTGCCAGCAGCATAGACAGGAACACTGAAGCTTTCTTT	CASSIDRNTEAFF